A single sample gave rise to the 32 T cell receptor beta chains below, sequenced in a study of T-cell memory formation after mild COVID-19. From the 5' RACE reads, TCRdb called clonotypes with MiXCR, one entry per CDR3 protein. The sample lists 110,000 or so distinct CDR3 sequences; 20% to 25% were seen once. The material sequenced was PBMCs or a T cell subset sorted from them (not recorded which). These receptors all come from a man aged 18-30 years who had mild COVID-19 (a few samples of this study predate the infection). Cell type and time point are not known.

This clonotype was seen a handful of times. The chain combines TRBV4-1 with TRBJ2-1; 11 nucleotides align to TRBD2. Per the germline V gene, CDR1 is MGHRA and CDR2 is YSYEKL. Trimming at V came to 1 base and at J to 9 bases, leaving 5 bases not matched to a gene. The CDR3 is made up of 15 amino acids. This CDR3 reads CASSQVAGGLSEQFF. CDR3 bases: TGCGCCAGCAGCCAAGTAGCGGGGGGGCTCTCTGAGCAGTTCTTC.

The rearrangement links TRBV7-9 to TRBJ1-2, with a possible D match to TRBD1 (6 bases). Germline lookup yields CDR1 SEHNR and CDR2 FQNEAQ (reference sequence). This CDR3 is built from 15 residues. Trimming removed 6 bases from V and 7 bases from J, with 21 bases in between. CDR3 in amino acids: CASSLAPQGNGGYTF. CDR3 nucleotide sequence: TGTGCCAGCAGTTTGGCCCCACAGGGAAACGGTGGCTACACCTTC.

This chain joins TRBV27 and TRBJ1-2; weak D call: TRBD1 (5 bases). Germline V gene data show CDR1 as MNHEY and CDR2 as SMNVEV (reference sequence). Trimming shortened V by 5 bases and J by 3 bases, and 13 bases separated the two germline ends. CDR3 length: 14 amino acids. CDR3 in DNA: TGTGCCAGCAGTCCCGGGGCCTTCTACTATGGCTACACCTTC. As protein: CASSPGAFYYGYTF.

This clonotype has only a few counts. At one of its ends the junction is not consistent with the germline gene, which may arise from a read error. The V and J genes are TRBV3-1 and TRBJ2-1; D possibly matches TRBD1 or TRBD2 (6 bases each). CDR3 size: 16 residues. CDR1 is LGHDT and CDR2 is YNNKEL in the germline V gene (reference sequence). The CDR3 spells CASSQGGNKYYNEQFF. In DNA, the CDR3 is TGTGCCAGCAGTCAAGGGGGGAACAAATACTACAATGAGCAGTTCTTC.

There are a few counts of this clonotype. This chain connects TRBV5-1 to TRBJ2-7; 13 bases agree with TRBD2. The length of the CDR3 is 17 residues. The V gene's germline CDR1 is SGHRS and CDR2 YFSETQ. V lost 3 bases to trimming and J lost 6 bases; unmatched junction nucleotides: 12. The CDR3 DNA sequence: TGCGCCAGCAGCTCCGGACTAGCGGGAGCTTCGGGCGCCGAGCAGTACTTC. Protein product: CASSSGLAGASGAEQYF.

This clonotype was counted a few times. V gene TRBV6-2 or TRBV6-3 combines with J gene TRBJ2-3; D is perhaps TRBD2 (7 bases). Germline CDR1 reads MNHEY; CDR2 reads SVGEGT. This CDR3 has 16 amino acids. V was pared by 6 bases and J by 4 bases, with 20 bases between. The CDR3 nucleotides are TGTGCCAGCAGCCCCTTTGGGGGGGGGGCCTCAGATACGCAGTATTTT. It specifies CASSPFGGGASDTQYF.

This clonotype has a handful of counts. The chain is built from TRBV4-1 and TRBJ1-1; no firm D call. This CDR3 region has 15 residues. V lost 5 bases to trimming and J lost 4 bases, with 17 bases between them. The germline gives CDR1 MGHRA, CDR2 YSYEKL. The CDR3 sequence: CASSSIPGEITEAFF. For the CDR3, the DNA is TGCGCCAGCAGCTCGATCCCGGGAGAAATCACTGAAGCTTTCTTT.

This chain uses TRBV4-1 with TRBJ2-1, with 9 bases identical to TRBD2. The V segment lost 4 bases and the J segment 5 bases; nucleotides outside the gene matches: 12. The germline V gene has CDR1 MGHRA and CDR2 YSYEKL. CDR3 size: 17 residues. For the CDR3, the DNA is TGCGCCAGCAGCCCCATGGAGCGGGGGGAATGGAACAATGAGCAGTTCTTC. Encoded protein: CASSPMERGEWNNEQFF.

This clonotype appeared a few times. The chain joins TRBV5-4 to TRBJ2-7; D gene unclear. Trimming pared 4 bases from V and 3 bases from J, leaving 8 bases between. The germline gives CDR1 SGHNT, CDR2 YYREEE (reference sequence). The CDR3 consists of 12 residues. The CDR3 here is CASSTANYEQYF. For the CDR3, the DNA is TGTGCCAGCAGCACCGCCAACTACGAGCAGTACTTC. Drawing the rest from reference TRBV5-4 and TRBJ2-7, the complete variable domain is ETGVTQSPTHLIKTRGQQVTLRCSSQSGHNTVSWYQQALGQGPQFIFQYYREEENGRGNFPPRFSGLQFPNYSSELNVNALELDDSALYLCASSTANYEQYFGPGTRLTVT.

The V call is TRBV12-3 or TRBV12-4, the J call TRBJ1-3; no clear D. Trimming cost V 6 bases and J 9 bases, with 6 bases left between them. There are 10 residues in the CDR3. CDR3 bases: TGTGCCAGCAGCCACTCCACCATATATTTT. Translation gives CASSHSTIYF.

This clonotype occurred a few times. The genes are TRBV5-5 and TRBJ2-2; D not resolved. CDR3 length: 12 amino acids. CDR1 and CDR2 from the germline V gene are SGHKS and YYEKEE (reference sequence). Written as DNA, the CDR3 is TGTGCTACTAACAAAAACACCGGGGAGCTGTTTTTT. Encoded protein: CATNKNTGELFF.

In its sample, this clonotype was seen a few times. The chain joins TRBV7-9 to TRBJ2-7; 8 nucleotides agree with TRBD2. The CDR3 is 14 residues long. Trimming took 1 base from V and 5 from J; bases not matched to a gene: 4. Germline lookup yields CDR1 SEHNR and CDR2 FQNEAQ (reference sequence). CDR3 region: CASSLEQREHEQYF. The CDR3 DNA reads as TGTGCCAGCAGCTTAGAACAGCGGGAGCACGAGCAGTACTTC.

This chain uses TRBV7-9 with TRBJ2-7, with 7 bases fitting TRBD1. Germline V CDR1 and CDR2: SEHNR, FQNEAQ (reference sequence). This CDR3 has 14 residues. The trim removed 5 bases at V and 5 bases at J, leaving 9 bases unmatched. The CDR3 here is CASSPRDRVHEQYV. For the CDR3, the DNA is TGTGCCAGCAGCCCCCGGGACAGAGTCCACGAGCAGTACGTC.

The sample holds a few counts of this clonotype. The chain recombines TRBV10-3 with TRBJ1-2; D unclear. Per germline, CDR1 ENHRY and CDR2 SYGVKD. V gave up 0 bases and J gave up 4 bases, with 6 bases separating them. The CDR3 loop spans 13 amino acids. The CDR3: CAISESHSYGYTF. The DNA of the CDR3 is TGTGCCATCAGTGAGTCCCACAGCTATGGCTACACCTTC.

The chain recombines TRBV5-1 with TRBJ1-5, with D tentatively TRBD1 (5 bases). The V end lost 0 bases, the J end lost 5 bases, and 12 bases lay between the germline ends. The CDR3 has 15 residues. Germline V gene lookup returns CDR1 SGHRS and CDR2 YFSETQ. This CDR3 is CASSLGQGTHQPQHF. In DNA, the CDR3 is TGCGCCAGCAGCTTGGGCCAGGGAACCCATCAGCCCCAGCATTTT.

This clonotype was found a few times. CDR3 sequence reads: CASSPARGSYEQYF. The CDR3, as DNA: TGTGCCAGCAGTCCGGCGAGGGGTAGCTACGAGCAGTACTTC. This sequence joins TRBV6-5 and TRBJ2-7; D might be TRBD1 or TRBD2, each matching 5 bases. V was trimmed by 5 bases and J by 3 bases, leaving 14 bases between them. This CDR3 has 14 amino acids. CDR1 and CDR2 from the germline V gene are MNHEY and SVGAGI.

The V gene is TRBV10-1, the J gene TRBJ2-7; 7 bases map to TRBD1. V dropped 11 bases and J dropped 3; count of bases not matched to a gene: 7. This CDR3 is 12 amino acids long. Germline V gene sequence: CDR1 WNHNN, CDR2 SYGVQD (reference sequence). The CDR3 protein is CAPWTGFYEQYV. In DNA, the CDR3 is TGCGCCCCTTGGACAGGCTTCTACGAGCAGTACGTC.

The J gene is TRBJ2-1, the V gene TRBV4-2; 10 bases fit TRBD1. CDR3 length: 16 residues. Per germline, CDR1 LGHNA and CDR2 YNFKEQ. The J segment lost 7 bases and the V segment lost 3 bases, leaving 9 bases of the junction unmatched. CDR3 protein: CASSQGPGQGLNEQFF. The CDR3 nucleotides are TGTGCCAGCAGCCAGGGGCCGGGACAGGGGCTTAATGAGCAGTTCTTC.

V usage is TRBV7-9 and J usage is TRBJ2-2, with a possible D match to TRBD2 (6 bases). Trimming removed 5 bases at V and 6 bases at J, with 10 bases between. The CDR3 runs to 13 residues. Germline assignment: CDR1 SEHNR and CDR2 FQNEAQ (reference sequence). CDR3 amino acids: CASSRGLPGELFF. The CDR3 DNA sequence: TGTGCCAGCAGCCGGGGACTCCCCGGGGAGCTGTTTTTT.

The chain employs TRBV6-2 or TRBV6-3 and TRBJ2-2; D may be TRBD2 (6 bases). Germline CDR1 reads MNHEY; CDR2 reads SVGEGT. The V end lost 3 bases, the J end lost 3 bases, and 11 bases lay between the germline ends. The CDR3 covers 15 residues. The CDR3 spells CASSYTGVYTGELFF. CDR3 sequence (DNA): TGTGCCAGCAGTTATACGGGGGTGTACACCGGGGAGCTGTTTTTT.

The chain carries TRBV9 and TRBJ1-6; tentative D call: TRBD1 (6 bases). Trimming removed 3 bases at V and 6 bases at J, with 10 bases between. Germline V gene sequence: CDR1 SGDLS, CDR2 YYNGEE. There are 14 residues in the CDR3. The chain's CDR3 is CASSEGQINSPLHF. The CDR3 DNA sequence: TGTGCCAGCAGCGAGGGACAAATTAATTCACCCCTCCACTTT.

V usage is TRBV27 and J usage is TRBJ2-7; 9 nucleotides align to TRBD1. The CDR3 extends over 14 amino acids. Trimming took 5 bases from V and 2 from J; bases not matched to a gene: 4. Germline CDR1 reads MNHEY; CDR2 reads SMNVEV (reference sequence). The CDR3 sequence is CASSAHRGPYEQYF. In DNA form, the CDR3 reads TGTGCCAGCAGTGCCCACAGGGGGCCCTACGAGCAGTACTTC.

This clonotype has only a few counts. The V and J genes are TRBV4-1 and TRBJ2-1, with D uncertain. V was trimmed by 0 bases and J by 4 bases, leaving 10 bases between them. CDR1 and CDR2 from the germline V gene are MGHRA and YSYEKL. The CDR3 has 15 residues. Here the CDR3 DNA reads TGCGCCAGCAGCCAAGACCCGACTGGATACAATGAGCAGTTCTTC. Translation gives CASSQDPTGYNEQFF.

In its sample, this clonotype was seen many times. The J gene is TRBJ2-2, the V gene TRBV12-3 or TRBV12-4; D gene uncertain. The V end was cut by 5 bases, the J end by 6 bases, with 7 bases between. This CDR3 has 12 residues. CDR3 sequence: CASSPGPGELFF. In nucleotides, the CDR3 is TGTGCCAGCAGTCCCGGTCCCGGGGAGCTGTTTTTT.

This clonotype has only a few counts. The chain recombines TRBV29-1 with TRBJ2-5; 9 positions agree with TRBD1. Germline assignment: CDR1 SQVTM and CDR2 ANQGSEA. The V segment lost 0 bases and the J segment 5 bases; nucleotides outside the gene matches: 10. This CDR3 has 16 residues. CDR3: CSVEDLDRGQRETQYF. DNA for the CDR3: TGCAGCGTTGAAGATCTGGACAGGGGACAAAGGGAGACCCAGTACTTC.

The rearrangement joins TRBV12-3 or TRBV12-4 to TRBJ1-6; D might be TRBD1 (6 bases). The CDR3 has 16 residues. The ends were cut back, 6 bases at V and 2 bases at J, with 14 bases in the middle. CDR3 DNA sequence: TGTGCCAGCAGCCCGAGGGGGGATACCTATAATTCACCCCTCCACTTT. Encoded protein: CASSPRGDTYNSPLHF.

V and J are TRBV12-3 or TRBV12-4 and TRBJ2-1; 7 bases are a match to TRBD1. Trimming removed 4 bases from V and 4 bases from J; junction bases left unmatched: 7. There are 15 residues in the CDR3. The CDR3 DNA sequence: TGTGCCAGCAGTTCCCTCGGACAGGATTACAATGAGCAGTTCTTC. This gives the protein CASSSLGQDYNEQFF.

The chain couples TRBV12-3 or TRBV12-4 to TRBJ2-2; 10 bases map to TRBD2. Trimming removed 6 bases from V and 6 bases from J; junction bases left unmatched: 7. The CDR3 consists of 15 residues. The CDR3 spells CASSERGGFSGELFF. For the CDR3, the DNA is TGTGCCAGCAGCGAGCGGGGGGGCTTCTCCGGGGAGCTGTTTTTT.

This chain links TRBV6-5 with TRBJ2-7, with D possibly matching TRBD2 (5 bases). This CDR3 is 13 amino acids long. Trimming took 4 bases from V and 3 from J, leaving 10 bases between them. Germline V gives CDR1 MNHEY, CDR2 SVGAGI. The CDR3, as DNA: TGTGCCAGCAGTTTAGCGACGGGCTACGAGCAGTACTTC. Translating gives CASSLATGYEQYF.

This clonotype was counted many times. V and J are TRBV20-1 and TRBJ2-3; D is perhaps TRBD2 (6 bases). The CDR3 length is 15 residues. Germline V gene data show CDR1 as DFQATT and CDR2 as SNEGSKA (reference sequence). Trimming shortened V by 4 bases and J by 2 bases, and 16 bases separated the two germline ends. The CDR3 nucleotides read TGCAGTGCTACCCGTGGGAGGAGGATCACAGATACGCAGTATTTT. Its protein product is CSATRGRRITDTQYF.

This clonotype was observed a handful of times. The chain recombines TRBV10-3 with TRBJ2-1, with TRBD1 identical over 8 bases. The length of the CDR3 is 12 residues. The V and J ends lost 5 bases and 7 bases, in that order; junction bases with no gene match: 1. CDR1 ENHRY and CDR2 SYGVKD come from the germline V gene. The CDR3 DNA is TGTGCCATCAGTCAGGGGGCTAATGAGCAGTTCTTC. It translates to CAISQGANEQFF.

This clonotype was seen a few times. The rearrangement links TRBV29-1 to TRBJ1-2, with D tentatively TRBD1 (5 bases). The germline V and J ends were trimmed by 0 bases and 8 bases, with 13 bases remaining between them. The CDR3 is 13 amino acids. From germline, CDR1 is SQVTM and CDR2 ANQGSEA. CDR3 DNA: TGCAGCGTTGAAGATCGCCAGGGCTGGGGCTACACCTTC. Its protein is CSVEDRQGWGYTF.